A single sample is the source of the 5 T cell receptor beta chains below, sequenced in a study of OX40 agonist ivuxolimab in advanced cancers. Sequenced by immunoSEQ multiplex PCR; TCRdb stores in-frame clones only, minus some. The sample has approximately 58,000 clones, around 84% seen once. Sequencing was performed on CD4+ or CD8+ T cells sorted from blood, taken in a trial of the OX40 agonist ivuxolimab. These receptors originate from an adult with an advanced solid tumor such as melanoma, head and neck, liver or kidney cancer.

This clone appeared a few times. The CDR3 region has the DNA TGTGCCAGCAGCTCTCCGACCCTTACTAATGAGCAGTTCTTC. Protein product: CASSSPTLTNEQFF. The V and J genes are TRBV11-3 and TRBJ2-1; D unclear. The CDR3 has 14 amino acids. Trimming removed 4 bases at V and 7 bases at J, with 14 bases between. Germline CDR1 is SGHNT and CDR2 is YENEEA.

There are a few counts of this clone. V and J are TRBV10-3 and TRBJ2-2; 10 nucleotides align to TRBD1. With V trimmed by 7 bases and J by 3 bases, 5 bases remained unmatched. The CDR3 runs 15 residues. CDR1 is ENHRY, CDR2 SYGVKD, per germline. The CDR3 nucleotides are TGTGCCATCAACCCCGGGACAGGGGACACCGGGGAGCTGTTTTTT. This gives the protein CAINPGTGDTGELFF.

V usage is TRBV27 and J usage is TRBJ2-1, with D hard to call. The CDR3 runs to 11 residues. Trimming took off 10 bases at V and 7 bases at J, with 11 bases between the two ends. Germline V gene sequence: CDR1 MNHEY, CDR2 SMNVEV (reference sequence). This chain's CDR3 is CAIGRLNEQFF. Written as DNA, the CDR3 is TGTGCCATAGGGCGGCTTAATGAGCAGTTCTTC.

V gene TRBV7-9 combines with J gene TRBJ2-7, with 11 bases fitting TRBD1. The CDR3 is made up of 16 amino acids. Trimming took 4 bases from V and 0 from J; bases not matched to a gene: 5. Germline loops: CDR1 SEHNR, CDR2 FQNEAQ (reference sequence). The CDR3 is CASSSRTGGSSYEQYF. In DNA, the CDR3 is TGTGCCAGCAGCTCCCGGACAGGGGGCAGCTCCTACGAGCAGTACTTC.

The CDR3 nucleotides read TGTGCCAGCAGCCCCAGGAACACCGGGGAGCTGTTTTTT. Translation gives CASSPRNTGELFF. This sequence joins TRBV7-9 and TRBJ2-2; D remains ambiguous. The CDR3 is 13 residues long. Germline values: CDR1 SEHNR, CDR2 FQNEAQ (reference sequence). The V end was cut by 5 bases, the J end by 1 base, with 5 bases between.